The clone carrying this TCR beta chain showed up just a few times. Its cognate antigen is unknown. The sample comes from a study of metastatic and nonmetastatic thyroid tumors. Study summary: Comparison of repertoires was carried out across blood and tumor or nodule tissue from malignant and benign thyroid patients. General study findings and limits: Within blood and tumor, benign nodules reportedly had significantly lower TCR beta diversity than malignant thyroid tumors did.

None of the patients had undergone any treatment ahead of thyroid surgery. Germline lookup yields CDR1 LNHNV and CDR2 YYDKDF (reference sequence). V dropped 0 bases and J dropped 7 bases, with 13 bases sitting between them. This CDR3 contains 15 residues. Original handling: Differences in CDR3 between clinicopathological groups were drawn on to build a classifier intended to discriminate distant-metastatic papillary thyroid cancer patients. With MiXCR, TCRdb reprocessed the PCR reads. The V and J calls were not made by the authors but by TCRdb's processing. The sample comprises about 7,000 clones, 39% of which are singletons, and less than 25% rests with the top ten.

The sequence came from a female donor with papillary thyroid cancer or a benign thyroid nodule (not recorded which). Some clones in this sample may be carry-over from other donors' samples. The J gene is TRBJ1-5, the V gene TRBV15, with D possibly matching TRBD1 (5 bases). The sequencing sample was made of tumor tissue. The CDR3 DNA is TGTGCCACCAGCAGAGATACGGGACTTTCACAGCCCCAGCATTTT. This encodes CATSRDTGLSQPQHF.